This TCR beta chain was captured by sequencing in a study of T cell repertoires in cytomegalovirus infection. Study outcomes and limitations: The response measured ex vivo was dominated by TCR beta clonotypes (HLA-C-restricted and CMV-specific). Cumulative public TCR beta family frequency identified carriers of CMV plus the relevant HLA.

A single record per CDR3 protein comes from TCRdb applying MiXCR to the reads. Of around 300,000 distinct CDR3 sequences in the sample, 20% to 30% are singletons; the top ten hold more than 11%. Deletions cut 4 bases from V and 4 bases from J, with 5 bases between. Per the germline V gene, CDR1 is MNHEY and CDR2 is SMNVEV (reference sequence). The CDR3 is 13 residues long. Notes on this clonotype: Its antigen is undetermined.

This chain links TRBV27 with TRBJ1-6, with unresolved D. The origin of this receptor is a human donor in good health (CMV status not recorded). Some clones in this sample may be carry-over from other donors' samples. Sequencing was carried out using PBMCs. The CDR3 reads CASSSEYNSPLHF. CDR3 nucleotides: TGTGCCAGCAGTTCAGAGTATAATTCACCCCTCCACTTT.